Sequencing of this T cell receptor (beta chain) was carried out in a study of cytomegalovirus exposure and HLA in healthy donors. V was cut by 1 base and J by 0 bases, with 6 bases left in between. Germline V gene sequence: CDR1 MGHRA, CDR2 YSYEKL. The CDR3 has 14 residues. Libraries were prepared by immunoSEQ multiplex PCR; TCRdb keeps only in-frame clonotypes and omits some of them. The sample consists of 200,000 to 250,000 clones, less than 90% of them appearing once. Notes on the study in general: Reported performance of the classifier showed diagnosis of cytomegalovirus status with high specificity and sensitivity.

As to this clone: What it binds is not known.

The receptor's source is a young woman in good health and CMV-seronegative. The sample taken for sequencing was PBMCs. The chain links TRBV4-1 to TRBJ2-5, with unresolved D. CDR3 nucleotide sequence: TGCGCCAGCAGCCAAGTCGGCAACCAAGAGACCCAGTACTTC. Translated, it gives CASSQVGNQETQYF.